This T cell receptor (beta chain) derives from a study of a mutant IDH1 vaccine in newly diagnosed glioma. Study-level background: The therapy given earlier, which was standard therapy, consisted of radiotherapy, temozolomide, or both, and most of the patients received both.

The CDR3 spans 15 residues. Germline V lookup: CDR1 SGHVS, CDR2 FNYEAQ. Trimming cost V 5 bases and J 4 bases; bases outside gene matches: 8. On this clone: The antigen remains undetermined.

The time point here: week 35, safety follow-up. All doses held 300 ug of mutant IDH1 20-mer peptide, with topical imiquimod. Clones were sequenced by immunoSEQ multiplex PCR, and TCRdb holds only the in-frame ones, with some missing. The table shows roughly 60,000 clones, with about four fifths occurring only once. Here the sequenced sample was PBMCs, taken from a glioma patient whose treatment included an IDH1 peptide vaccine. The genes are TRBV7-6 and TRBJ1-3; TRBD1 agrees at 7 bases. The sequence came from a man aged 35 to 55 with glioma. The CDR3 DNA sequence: TGTGCCAGCAGCCTCGGACAGGCGGACGGAAACACCATATATTTT. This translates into CASSLGQADGNTIYF.